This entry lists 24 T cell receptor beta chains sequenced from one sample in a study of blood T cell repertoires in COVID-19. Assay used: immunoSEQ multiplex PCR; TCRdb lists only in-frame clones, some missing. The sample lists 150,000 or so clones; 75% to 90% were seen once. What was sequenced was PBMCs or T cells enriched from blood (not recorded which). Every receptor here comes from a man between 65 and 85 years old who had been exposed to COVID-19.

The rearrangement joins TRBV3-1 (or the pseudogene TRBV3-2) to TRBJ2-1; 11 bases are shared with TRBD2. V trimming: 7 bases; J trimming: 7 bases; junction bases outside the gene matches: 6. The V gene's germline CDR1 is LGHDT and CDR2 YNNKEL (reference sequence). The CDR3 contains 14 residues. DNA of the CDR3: TGTGCCAGCAAGCCGGGACTAGCGGAGAATGAGCAGTTCTTC. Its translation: CASKPGLAENEQFF.

The CDR3 coding sequence is TGTGCCAGCAGCAAAGGGGGGGGACTAGGTTCGCACGAGCAGTACTTC. Its translation is CASSKGGGLGSHEQYF. The V and J genes are TRBV21-1 and TRBJ2-7; TRBD2, the D gene given by the table, was not confirmed from the DNA. TRBV21-1 represents a pseudogene. The CDR3 has 16 amino acids.

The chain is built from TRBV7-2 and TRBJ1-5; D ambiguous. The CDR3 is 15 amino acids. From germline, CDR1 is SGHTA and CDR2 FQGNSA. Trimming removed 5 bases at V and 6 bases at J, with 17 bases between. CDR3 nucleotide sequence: TGTGCCAGCAGCCCCCGGGGAGGTTTCGGTCAGCCCCAGCATTTT. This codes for CASSPRGGFGQPQHF.

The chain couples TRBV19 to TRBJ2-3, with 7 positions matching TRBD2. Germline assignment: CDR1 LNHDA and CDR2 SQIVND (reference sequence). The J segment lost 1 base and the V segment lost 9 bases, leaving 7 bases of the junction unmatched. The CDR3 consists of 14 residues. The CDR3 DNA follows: TGTGCCAGCGGGCGGGGGTACGGCACAGATACGCAGTATTTT. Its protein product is CASGRGYGTDTQYF.

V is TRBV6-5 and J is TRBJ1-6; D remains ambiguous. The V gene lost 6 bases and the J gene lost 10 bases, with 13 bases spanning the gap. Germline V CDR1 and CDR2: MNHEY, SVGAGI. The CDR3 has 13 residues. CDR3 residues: CASSDPGNSPLHF. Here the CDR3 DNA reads TGTGCCAGCAGCGACCCAGGCAACTCACCCCTCCACTTT.

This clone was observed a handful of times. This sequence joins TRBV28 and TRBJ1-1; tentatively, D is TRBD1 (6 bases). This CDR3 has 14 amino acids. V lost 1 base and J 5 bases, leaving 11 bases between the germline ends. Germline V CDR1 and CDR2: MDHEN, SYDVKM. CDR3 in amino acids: CASSLYGGATEAFF. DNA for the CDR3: TGTGCCAGCAGTTTATACGGGGGGGCGACTGAAGCTTTCTTT.

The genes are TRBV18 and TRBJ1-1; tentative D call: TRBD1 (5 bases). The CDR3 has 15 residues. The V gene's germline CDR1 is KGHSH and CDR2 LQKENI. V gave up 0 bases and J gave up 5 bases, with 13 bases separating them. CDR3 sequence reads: CASSPPEGMRTEAFF. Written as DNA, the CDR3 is TGTGCCAGCTCACCACCGGAGGGGATGAGGACTGAAGCTTTCTTT. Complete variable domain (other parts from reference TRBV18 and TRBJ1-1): NAGVMQNPRHLVRRRGQEARLRCSPMKGHSHVYWYRQLPEEGLKFMVYLQKENIIDESGMPKERFSAEFPKEGPSILRIQQVVRGDSAAYFCASSPPEGMRTEAFFGQGTRLTVV.

The CDR3 protein is CASSEDTTNTEAFF. The DNA of the CDR3 is TGTGCCAGCAGTGAAGACACGACGAACACTGAAGCTTTCTTT. The V call is TRBV6-4, the J call TRBJ1-1, with D hard to call. Trimming left V 3 bases short and J 1 base short, with 9 bases between. CDR1 is MRHNA and CDR2 is SNTAGT in the germline V gene. The CDR3 runs to 14 residues.

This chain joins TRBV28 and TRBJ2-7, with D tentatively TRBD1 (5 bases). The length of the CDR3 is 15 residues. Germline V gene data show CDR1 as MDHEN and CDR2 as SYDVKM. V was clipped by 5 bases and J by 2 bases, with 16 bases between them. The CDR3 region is CASSPFQTAPYEQYF. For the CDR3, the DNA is TGTGCCAGCAGTCCCTTCCAGACAGCCCCCTACGAGCAGTACTTC.

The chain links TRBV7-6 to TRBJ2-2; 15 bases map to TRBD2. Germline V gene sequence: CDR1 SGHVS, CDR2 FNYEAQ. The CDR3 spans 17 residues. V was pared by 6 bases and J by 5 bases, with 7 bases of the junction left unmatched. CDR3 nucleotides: TGTGCCAGCAGTTACGGACTAGCGGGAGGGGGTACCGGGGAGCTGTTTTTT. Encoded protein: CASSYGLAGGGTGELFF. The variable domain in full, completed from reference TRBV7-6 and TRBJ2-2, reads GAGVSQSPRYKVTKRGQDVALRCDPISGHVSLYWYRQALGQGPEFLTYFNYEAQQDKSGLPNDRFSAERPEGSISTLTIQRTEQRDSAMYRCASSYGLAGGGTGELFFGEGSRLTVL.

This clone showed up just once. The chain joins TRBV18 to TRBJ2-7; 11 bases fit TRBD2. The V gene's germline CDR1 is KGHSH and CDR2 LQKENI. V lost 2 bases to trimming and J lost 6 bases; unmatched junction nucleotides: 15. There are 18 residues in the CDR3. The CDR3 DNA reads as TGTGCCAGCTCACCAATCTATAGCGGGGGGGCCGATCTGATCGAGCAGTACTTC. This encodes CASSPIYSGGADLIEQYF.

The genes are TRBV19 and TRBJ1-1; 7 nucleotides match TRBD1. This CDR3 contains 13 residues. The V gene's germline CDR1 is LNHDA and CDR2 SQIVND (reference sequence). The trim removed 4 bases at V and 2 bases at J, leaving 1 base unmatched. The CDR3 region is CASSRDRNTEAFF. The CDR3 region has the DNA TGTGCCAGTAGTAGGGACAGAAACACTGAAGCTTTCTTT.

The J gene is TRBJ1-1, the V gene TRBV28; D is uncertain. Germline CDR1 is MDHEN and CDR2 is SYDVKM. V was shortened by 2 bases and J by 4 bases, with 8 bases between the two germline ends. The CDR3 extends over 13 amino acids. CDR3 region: CASSLVEGTEAFF. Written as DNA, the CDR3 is TGTGCCAGCAGTTTAGTCGAGGGCACTGAAGCTTTCTTT.

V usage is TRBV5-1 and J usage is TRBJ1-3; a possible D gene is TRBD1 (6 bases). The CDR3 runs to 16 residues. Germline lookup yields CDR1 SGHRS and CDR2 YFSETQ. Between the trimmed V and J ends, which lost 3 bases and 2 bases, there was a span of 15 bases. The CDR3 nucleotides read TGCGCCAGCAGCTCGGAACCCCAGGGGACTGGAAACACCATATATTTT. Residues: CASSSEPQGTGNTIYF.

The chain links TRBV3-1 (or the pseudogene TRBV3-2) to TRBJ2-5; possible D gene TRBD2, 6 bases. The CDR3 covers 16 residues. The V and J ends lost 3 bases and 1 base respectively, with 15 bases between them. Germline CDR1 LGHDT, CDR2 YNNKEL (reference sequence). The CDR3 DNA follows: TGTGCCAGCAGCCAGAGACTGATCGGGGGCCAAGAGACCCAGTACTTC. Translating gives CASSQRLIGGQETQYF.

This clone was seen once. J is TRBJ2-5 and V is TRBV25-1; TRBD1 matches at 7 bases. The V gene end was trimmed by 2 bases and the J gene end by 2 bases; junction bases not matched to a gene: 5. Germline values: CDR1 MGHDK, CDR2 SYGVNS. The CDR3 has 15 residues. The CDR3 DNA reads TGTGCCAGCAGTGAAAAGGGGGCAGGGCAAGAGACCCAGTACTTC. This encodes CASSEKGAGQETQYF. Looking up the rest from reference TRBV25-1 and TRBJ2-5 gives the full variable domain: EADIYQTPRYLVIGTGKKITLECSQTMGHDKMYWYQQDPGMELHLIHYSYGVNSTEKGDLSSESTVSRIRTEHFPLTLESARPSHTSQYLCASSEKGAGQETQYFGPGTRLLVL.

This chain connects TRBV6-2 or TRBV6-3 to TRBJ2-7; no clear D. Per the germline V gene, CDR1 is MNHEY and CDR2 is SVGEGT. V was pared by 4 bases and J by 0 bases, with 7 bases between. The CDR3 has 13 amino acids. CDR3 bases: TGTGCCAGCAGTTCTCTTAGCTCCTACGAGCAGTACTTC. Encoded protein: CASSSLSSYEQYF.

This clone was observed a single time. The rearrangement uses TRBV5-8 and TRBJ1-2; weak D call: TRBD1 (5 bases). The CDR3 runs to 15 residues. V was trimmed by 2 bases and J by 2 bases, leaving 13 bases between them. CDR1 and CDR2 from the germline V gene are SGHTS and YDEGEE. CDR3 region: CASSLLQATNYGYTF. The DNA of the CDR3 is TGTGCCAGCAGCTTATTACAGGCAACCAACTATGGCTACACCTTC.

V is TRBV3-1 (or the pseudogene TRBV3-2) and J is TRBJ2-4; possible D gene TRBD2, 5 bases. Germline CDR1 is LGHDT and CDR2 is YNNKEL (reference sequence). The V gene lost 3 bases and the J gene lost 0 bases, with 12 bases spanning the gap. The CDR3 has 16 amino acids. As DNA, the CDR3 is TGTGCCAGCAGCCATGTGCGGGTGTTAGCCAAAAACATTCAGTACTTC. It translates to CASSHVRVLAKNIQYF.

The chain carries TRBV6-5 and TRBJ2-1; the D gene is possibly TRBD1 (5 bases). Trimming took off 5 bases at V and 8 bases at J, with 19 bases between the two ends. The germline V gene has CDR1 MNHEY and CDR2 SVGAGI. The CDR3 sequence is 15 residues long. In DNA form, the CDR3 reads TGTGCCAGCAGTCAGGGAAGTTGGGGTCTCGATGAGCAGTTCTTC. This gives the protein CASSQGSWGLDEQFF.

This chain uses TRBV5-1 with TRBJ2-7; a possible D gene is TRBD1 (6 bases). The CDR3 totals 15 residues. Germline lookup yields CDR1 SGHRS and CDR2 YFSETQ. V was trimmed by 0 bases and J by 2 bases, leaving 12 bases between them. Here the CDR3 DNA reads TGCGCCAGCAGCTTGGATGGGACAACAACCTACGAGCAGTACTTC. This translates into CASSLDGTTTYEQYF.

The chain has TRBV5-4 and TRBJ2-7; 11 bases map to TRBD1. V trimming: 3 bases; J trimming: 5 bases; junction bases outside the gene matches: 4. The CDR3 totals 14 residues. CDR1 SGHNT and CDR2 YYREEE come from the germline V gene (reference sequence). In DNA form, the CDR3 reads TGTGCCAGCAGCTCGGGGACAGGGGGGGACGAGCAGTACTTC. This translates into CASSSGTGGDEQYF. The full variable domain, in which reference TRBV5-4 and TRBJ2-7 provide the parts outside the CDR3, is ETGVTQSPTHLIKTRGQQVTLRCSSQSGHNTVSWYQQALGQGPQFIFQYYREEENGRGNFPPRFSGLQFPNYSSELNVNALELDDSALYLCASSSGTGGDEQYFGPGTRLTVT.

The DNA of the CDR3 is TGTGCCAGCAGTTTGCCCCCCGGGGATACGCAGTATTTT. Its translation: CASSLPPGDTQYF. The chain couples TRBV28 to TRBJ2-3, with unresolved D. The V end was cut by 3 bases, the J end by 6 bases, with 10 bases between. The germline gives CDR1 MDHEN, CDR2 SYDVKM. The CDR3 extends over 13 amino acids. The variable domain in full, with the rest retrieved from reference TRBV28 and TRBJ2-3, is DVKVTQSSRYLVKRTGEKVFLECVQDMDHENMFWYRQDPGLGLRLIYFSYDVKMKEKGDIPEGYSVSREKKERFSLILESASTNQTSMYLCASSLPPGDTQYFGPGTRLTVL.

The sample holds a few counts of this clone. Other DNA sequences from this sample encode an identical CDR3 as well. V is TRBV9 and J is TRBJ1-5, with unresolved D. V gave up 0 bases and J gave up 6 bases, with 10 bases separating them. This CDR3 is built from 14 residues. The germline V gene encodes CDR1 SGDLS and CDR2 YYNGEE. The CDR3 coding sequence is TGTGCCAGCAGCGTAGGCGGACTGGGTCAGCCCCAGCATTTT. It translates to CASSVGGLGQPQHF. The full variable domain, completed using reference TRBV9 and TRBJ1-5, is DSGVTQTPKHLITATGQRVTLRCSPRSGDLSVYWYQQSLDQGLQFLIQYYNGEERAKGNILERFSAQQFPDLHSELNLSSLELGDSALYFCASSVGGLGQPQHFGDGTRLSIL.